This T cell receptor beta chain was identified during a study of T cell repertoires in cytomegalovirus infection. Study-wide background: Public TCR beta signatures marked donors with CMV infection and the matching HLA.

TCRdb reanalysed the reads using MiXCR and keeps one entry per CDR3 protein. The repertoire holds 150,000 to 200,000 distinct CDR3 sequences, with 28% as singletons. V shed 1 base, J shed 2 bases, and the junction held 6 bases outside the gene matches. The CDR3 totals 16 residues. Germline V gene data show CDR1 as SGHTA and CDR2 as FQGNSA. Material: PBMCs. The J gene is TRBJ2-7, the V gene TRBV7-2, with TRBD1 matching 9 bases. The sequence was collected from a human donor in good health (CMV status not recorded). Some clones in this sample may be carry-over from other donors' samples. The CDR3 is CASSLEGTGTPYEQYF. CDR3 in DNA: TGTGCCAGCAGCTTAGAAGGGACAGGGACCCCCTACGAGCAGTACTTC.